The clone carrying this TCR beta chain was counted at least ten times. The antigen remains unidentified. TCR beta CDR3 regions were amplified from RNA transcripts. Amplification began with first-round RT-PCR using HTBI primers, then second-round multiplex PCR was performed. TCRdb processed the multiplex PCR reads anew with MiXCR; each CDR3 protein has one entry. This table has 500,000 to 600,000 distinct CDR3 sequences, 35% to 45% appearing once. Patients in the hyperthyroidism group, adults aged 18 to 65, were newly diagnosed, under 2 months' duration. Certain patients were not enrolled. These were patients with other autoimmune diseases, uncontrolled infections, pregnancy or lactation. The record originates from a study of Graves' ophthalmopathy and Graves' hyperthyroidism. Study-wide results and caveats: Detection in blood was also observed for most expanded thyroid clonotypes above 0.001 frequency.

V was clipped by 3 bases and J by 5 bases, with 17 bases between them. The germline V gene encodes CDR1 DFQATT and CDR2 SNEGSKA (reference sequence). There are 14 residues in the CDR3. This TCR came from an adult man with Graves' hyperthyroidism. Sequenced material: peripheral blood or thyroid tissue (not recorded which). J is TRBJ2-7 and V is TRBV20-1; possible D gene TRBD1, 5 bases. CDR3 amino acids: CSARKAGPPNEQYF. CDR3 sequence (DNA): TGCAGTGCTAGGAAGGCAGGGCCGCCCAACGAGCAGTACTTC.